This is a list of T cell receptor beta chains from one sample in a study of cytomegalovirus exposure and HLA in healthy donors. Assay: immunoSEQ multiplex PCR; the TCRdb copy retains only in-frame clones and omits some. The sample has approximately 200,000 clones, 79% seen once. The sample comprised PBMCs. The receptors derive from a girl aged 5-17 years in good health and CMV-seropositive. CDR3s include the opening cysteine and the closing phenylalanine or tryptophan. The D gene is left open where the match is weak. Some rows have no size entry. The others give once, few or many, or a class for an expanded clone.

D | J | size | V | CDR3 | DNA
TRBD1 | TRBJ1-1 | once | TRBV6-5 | CASSNQGALTEAFF | TGTGCCAGCAGTAATCAGGGGGCGCTTACTGAAGCTTTCTTT
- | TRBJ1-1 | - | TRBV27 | CASSRLAVNTEAFF | TGTGCCAGCAGCCGATTGGCAGTAAACACTGAAGCTTTCTTT
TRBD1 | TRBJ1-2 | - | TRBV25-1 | CASSGTGTVFNYGYTF | TGTGCCAGCAGTGGAACCGGGACAGTATTCAACTATGGCTACACCTTC
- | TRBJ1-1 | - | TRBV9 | CASSVGGLGAEAFF | TGTGCCAGCAGCGTAGGAGGGTTAGGCGCTGAAGCTTTCTTT
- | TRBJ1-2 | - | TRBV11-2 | CASRANYGYTF | TGTGCCAGCAGGGCCAACTATGGCTACACCTTC
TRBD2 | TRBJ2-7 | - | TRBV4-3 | CASSQGPSGGAYEQYF | TGCGCCAGCAGCCAAGGGCCTAGCGGGGGGGCCTACGAGCAGTACTTC
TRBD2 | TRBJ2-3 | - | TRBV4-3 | CASSLQRGGTDTQYF | TGCGCCAGCAGCCTCCAGCGGGGGGGCACAGATACGCAGTATTTT
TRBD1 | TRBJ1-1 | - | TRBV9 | CASSPGQGINTEAFF | TGTGCCAGCAGCCCCGGACAGGGGATCAACACTGAAGCTTTCTTT
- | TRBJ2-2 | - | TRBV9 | CASSVVTGELFF | TGTGCCAGCAGCGTAGTAACAGGGGAGCTGTTTTTT
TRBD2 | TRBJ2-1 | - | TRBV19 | CASSMGGLTGTSYSYNEQFF | TGTGCCAGTAGTATGGGTGGATTAACCGGGACTAGCTACTCCTACAATGAGCAGTTCTTC
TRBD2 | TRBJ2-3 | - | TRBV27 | CASNGLASTDTQYF | TGTGCCAGCAACGGACTAGCGAGTACAGATACGCAGTATTTT
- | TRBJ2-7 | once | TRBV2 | CASRVTTAIYEQYF | TGTGCCAGCAGGGTGACTACCGCAATCTACGAGCAGTACTTC
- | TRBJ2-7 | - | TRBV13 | CASSLRGLNEQYF | TGTGCCAGCAGCTTGCGGGGTCTCAACGAGCAGTACTTC
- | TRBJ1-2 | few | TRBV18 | CASSPRKGDGYGYTF | TGTGCCAGCTCACCACGGAAAGGGGATGGCTATGGCTACACCTTC
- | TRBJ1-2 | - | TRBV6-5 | CASGIQGLDYGYTF | TGTGCCAGCGGCATCCAGGGTTTGGACTATGGCTACACCTTC
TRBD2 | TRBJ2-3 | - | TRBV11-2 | CASSSGRASAQYF | TGTGCCAGCAGCTCTGGGAGGGCGTCAGCGCAGTATTTT
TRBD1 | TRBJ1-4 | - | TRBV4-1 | CASSQTGTGVEKLFF | TGCGCCAGCAGCCAAACTGGGACAGGGGTTGAAAAACTGTTTTTT
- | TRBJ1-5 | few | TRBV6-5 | CASSLPTSPQHF | TGTGCCAGCAGCCTCCCGACAAGTCCCCAGCATTTT
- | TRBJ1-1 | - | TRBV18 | CASYSSSGNTEAFF | TGTGCCAGCTATTCCTCTTCGGGGAATACTGAAGCTTTCTTT
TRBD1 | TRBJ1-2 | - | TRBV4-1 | CASSQDFTGQLYGYTF | TGCGCCAGCAGCCAAGACTTTACGGGACAGTTGTATGGCTACACCTTC
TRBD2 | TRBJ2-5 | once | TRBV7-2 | CASSGSGGNQETQYF | TGTGCCAGCAGCGGTAGCGGGGGGAATCAAGAGACCCAGTACTTC
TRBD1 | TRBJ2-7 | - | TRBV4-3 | CASSQGGRGLYEQYF | TGCGCCAGCAGCCAAGGGGGCAGGGGGTTGTACGAGCAGTACTTC
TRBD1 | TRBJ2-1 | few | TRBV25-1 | CASTDRVGSGEQFF | TGTGCCAGCACGGACAGGGTAGGTTCGGGTGAGCAGTTCTTC
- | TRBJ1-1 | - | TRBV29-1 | CSVGATANTEAFF | TGCAGCGTTGGAGCTACAGCGAACACTGAAGCTTTCTTT
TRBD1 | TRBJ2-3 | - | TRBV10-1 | CASSRDRGHVDTQYF | TGCGCCAGCAGTCGGGACAGGGGGCATGTAGATACGCAGTATTTT
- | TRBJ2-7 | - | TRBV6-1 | CASSERTTYEQYF | TGTGCCAGCAGTGAACGGACTACCTACGAGCAGTACTTC
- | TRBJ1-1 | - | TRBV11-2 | CASSSVSFGVIHTEAFF | TGTGCCAGCAGCTCCGTGAGTTTCGGGGTTATACACACTGAAGCTTTCTTT
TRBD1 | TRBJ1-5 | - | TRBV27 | CASSSRDQGDAEPQHF | TGTGCCAGCAGTAGTAGGGACCAGGGGGACGCGGAACCCCAGCATTTT
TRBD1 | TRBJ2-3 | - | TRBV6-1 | CASSDGDRAVDTQYF | TGTGCCAGCAGTGATGGTGACAGGGCGGTGGATACGCAGTATTTT
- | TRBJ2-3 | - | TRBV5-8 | CASISRTALSTDTQYF | TGTGCCAGCATCTCCCGGACAGCCCTTAGCACAGATACGCAGTATTTT
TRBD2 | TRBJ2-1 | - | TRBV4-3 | CASSQDGAGGSYNEQFF | TGCGCCAGCAGCCAAGATGGAGCGGGGGGTTCTTACAATGAGCAGTTCTTC
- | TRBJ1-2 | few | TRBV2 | CASRAGAAANYGYTF | TGTGCCAGCAGGGCCGGTGCAGCGGCCAACTATGGCTACACCTTC
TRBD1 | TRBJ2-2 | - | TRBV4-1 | CASSRPDRGIRELFF | TGCGCCAGCAGCCGCCCGGACAGGGGAATTAGGGAGCTGTTTTTT
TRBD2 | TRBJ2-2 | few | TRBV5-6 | CASLWRGARFRSGELFF | TGTGCCAGCTTATGGCGGGGGGCCCGGTTTCGGAGCGGGGAGCTGTTTTTT
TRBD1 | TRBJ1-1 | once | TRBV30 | CAWVDRVWTEAFF | TGTGCCTGGGTTGACAGGGTTTGGACTGAAGCTTTCTTT
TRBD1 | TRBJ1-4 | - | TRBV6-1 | CASSAGQAGNEKLFF | TGTGCCAGCAGTGCGGGACAGGCCGGTAATGAAAAACTGTTTTTT
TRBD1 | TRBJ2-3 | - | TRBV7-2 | CASSLVWWRDRVPDTQYF | TGTGCCAGCAGCTTAGTTTGGTGGCGGGACAGGGTTCCAGATACGCAGTATTTT
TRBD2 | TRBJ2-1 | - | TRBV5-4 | CASSPGGSRGDNEQFF | TGTGCCAGCAGCCCGGGGGGGTCCCGTGGGGACAATGAGCAGTTCTTC
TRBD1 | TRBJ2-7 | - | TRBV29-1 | CSVEGTVESFYEQYF | TGCAGCGTTGAGGGGACAGTAGAGTCGTTTTACGAGCAGTACTTC
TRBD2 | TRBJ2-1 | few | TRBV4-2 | CASSQDERGSYNEQFF | TGTGCCAGCAGCCAAGACGAGCGGGGCTCCTACAATGAGCAGTTCTTC
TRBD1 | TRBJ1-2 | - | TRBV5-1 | CASSLVPGTGDYGYTF | TGCGCCAGCAGCTTGGTTCCCGGGACAGGGGACTATGGCTACACCTTC
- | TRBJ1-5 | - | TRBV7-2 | CASSFEVNQPQHF | TGTGCCAGCAGCTTTGAGGTTAATCAGCCCCAGCATTTT
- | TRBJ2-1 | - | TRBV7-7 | CASSAPNSNEQFF | TGTGCCAGCAGCGCCCCGAATAGCAATGAGCAGTTCTTC
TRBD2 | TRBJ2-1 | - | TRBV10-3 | CAIRVAGGYYNEQFF | TGTGCCATCAGAGTAGCGGGGGGCTACTACAATGAGCAGTTCTTC
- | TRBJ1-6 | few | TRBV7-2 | CASSISTNSPLHF | TGTGCCAGCAGCATAAGTACAAATTCACCCCTCCACTTT
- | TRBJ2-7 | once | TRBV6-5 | CASRESGVYEQYF | TGTGCCAGCCGGGAAAGTGGGGTCTACGAGCAGTACTTC
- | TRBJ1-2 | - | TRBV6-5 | CASSSADRNYGYTF | TGTGCCAGCAGTTCCGCCGACAGAAACTATGGCTACACCTTC
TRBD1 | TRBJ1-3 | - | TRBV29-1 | CSVEAGGESGNTIYF | TGCAGCGTTGAGGCAGGGGGCGAGAGTGGAAACACCATATATTTT